This note documents a single T cell receptor beta chain sequence. It has no known antigen specificity. No clone much larger than this one lies a single base away; base qualities are absent. This specimen belongs to a study of cytomegalovirus exposure and HLA in healthy donors (dated by TCRdb to 2017 to 2019). Study-level background: An earlier analysis of roughly 500 of the donors reported more than 250 Gb of sequence data and 117 million unique TCR beta sequences from 150 million to 200 million T cells. High-throughput TCR immunosequencing, statistical association of individual TCRs with disease status, and machine learning were combined to predict cytomegalovirus infection status. To study patterns of TCR occurrence, a later analysis re-analyzed previously published TCR beta repertoires from several hundred donors and added high-resolution HLA genotyping. To decide whether each TCR beta V gene segment behaved as functional or pseudogenic, an earlier analysis of some 600 of the donors relied on high-throughput TCR beta sequencing. Four or five DR-DQ haplotypes were treated as single units for association and clustering because of strong linkage in the cohort. Across 300 to 500 genotyped donors of the cohort, an average of 235,054 unique TCR beta nucleotide sequences per donor were sequenced, and approximately 17% of those sequences were non-productive. Every discovery cohort repertoire had been produced on one sequencing platform. Donor age, sex, ethnicity and CMV serostatus were compiled together with the repertoire data. Among the approximately 400 genotyped donors, more than 70% belonged to the genetic ancestry cluster associated with self-reported Caucasian donors. An early release that covered fewer than 800 HLA-typed donors contained approximately 300 gigabases of sequencing data and some 87 million unique TCR sequences. The study aimed to test whether signatures of past pathogen exposure could be identified by cataloging public T cell receptors. The number of donors typed differed by locus, with about 629-640 for A, B, C, DRB1 and DQB1, about 500 for DQA1, under 610 for DPA1, and around 460 for DPB1. HLA typing included class I and class II loci at four-digit resolution. Using immunosequencing, the study profiled T cell repertoires from around 680 subjects and related those repertoires to cytomegalovirus serostatus. Along with the approximately 700-subject first cohort, a separate validation cohort of over 90 different subjects was used. A later genetic analysis took genome-wide SNP genotypes for 398 of the 666 donors and used that subset as a discovery cohort. In the later analysis, no new phenotypic data were used to find candidate immune exposures; instead, reliance was placed on TCR beta sequences and their occurrence across donors.

The cohort was made up of hundreds of healthy bone marrow donors. At the time of sampling, every cohort member was nominally healthy, though immune exposures that went unrecorded were likely present. The donor was CMV seropositive and belonged to the group of 250 to 300 seropositive cohort members. A peripheral blood sample was provided by each donor, and peripheral blood mononuclear cells were used for TCR beta sequencing. Genomic DNA was extracted from the blood cell samples with the Qiagen DNeasy Blood Extraction Kit. Broader findings and caveats from the paper: According to the authors, the approach could potentially be generalized to other disease states and immunological phenotypes. The cohort was sequenced for TCR beta chains only, and without alpha or paired-chain data the features that could be detected were limited. The sequencing pipeline was judged likely to have produced a cluster of highly shared sequence variants as a technical artifact. The study gave a list of around 170 TCR beta chains associated with cytomegalovirus. Most TCR sequences were seen in very few donors, while some public TCRs were found in many individuals. Specific HLA alleles were associated with around 18,000 TCR beta sequences at a false discovery rate of 0.05 in a later analysis. A further reported finding was that TCR beta sequences accurately predicted the HLA-A and HLA-B alleles for most subjects in the first cohort. Correlated functional status among segregating V segments might reflect linkage disequilibrium, but an unknown experimental factor could not be ruled out. For the cohort, immune exposure information was limited to CMV serostatus. Because some donors lacked HLA typing at each locus, the association tests relied only on the typed subset. In a later analysis, HLA-associated TCR beta chains showed more clonal expansion and lower generation probabilities than non-associated chains that were equally common. The earlier analysis of almost 600 of the donors excluded 15 to 20 rarely observed V segments, including chromosome 9 orphons, because counts were too low. In a later analysis, several top co-occurrence clusters were reported to appear linked to parvovirus B19, influenza, CMV and Epstein-Barr virus. An association between a missense DCLRE1C variant and V-gene and J-gene trimming of TCR beta chains was found in a later genetic analysis and replicated in an independent cohort. In a later analysis, the rate of TCR association differed among HLA loci, with DRB1 alleles having the most associated TCRs and HLA-C alleles having the fewest. In a later genetic analysis, fewer N-insertions in productive TCRs were reported among donors in an Asian-associated ancestry cluster than the roughly 670-donor mean. The classifier was reported to diagnose cytomegalovirus status with high specificity and sensitivity in both the original cohort and the validation cohort. Most CMV-associated TCR beta chains appeared to be HLA-restricted in a later analysis, and the HLA associations seemed to be driven largely by CMV exposure. In vitro tests confirmed that three of the cytomegalovirus-associated TCR beta chains recognize cytomegalovirus antigens. Broadly in line with IMGT annotations, most TCR beta V segments showed up in productive rearrangements about 90% or about 30% of the time in an earlier analysis of 450 to 750 of the donors. Assigning TCR associations to individual alleles was difficult when HLA alleles, especially DR and DQ, strongly co-occurred. Sequencing depth was assumed to be roughly uniform across donors in the presence/absence analyses, though that assumption may not hold.

The library was prepared using the immunoSEQ multiplex PCR assay. For the multiplex PCR, a mixture combining 60 forward primers for TCR Vbeta segments and 13 reverse primers for TCR Jbeta segments was used. The CDR3 region of rearranged TCR beta genes was amplified from genomic DNA with a multiplex PCR assay. The amplified TCR beta libraries were sequenced on the Illumina HiSeq System as 87-base-pair reads. Concerning the study's data processing: A later analysis tallied 80 million to 95 million unique TCR beta chains across the 666 repertoires, and roughly 11 million of those chains were shared by two or more donors. Raw reads were error-corrected and collapsed into unique sequences by a nearest-neighbor algorithm in which closely related sequences were merged to remove PCR and sequencing errors. V, D and J gene segments were assigned by aligning CDR3 sequences to IMGT reference sequences. For a sequence to be retained, a match of at least six nucleotides to both a V gene segment and a J gene segment was required. A rearrangement counted as productive if the CDR3 had no stop codons and remained in frame with V and J, and every other rearrangement counted as non-productive. CDR3 was defined by IMGT convention, running from the second conserved V-encoded cysteine to the conserved J-encoded phenylalanine. The earlier analysis of fewer than 700 of the donors excluded sequences that lacked an unambiguous match to a single V gene segment. An earlier analysis of about 590 of the donors classified V segments as functional when productive rearrangements were above 56.7% and as segregating when the standard deviation between donors was above 5%. A statistical classification framework was developed to diagnose cytomegalovirus status using the catalog of TCR beta chain sequences. In a later analysis, TCR nucleotide sequences were compared against IMGT/GENE-DB human TR gene sequences so that V and J genes could be assigned. In a later analysis, CDR3 sequences and most-parsimonious VDJ recombination scenarios were assigned using the TCRdist pipeline. A later analysis defined each TCR beta chain by its CDR3 amino acid sequence plus V-gene family, and excluded reads lacking a unique V-gene family. To address suspected cross-contamination and a sequencing artifact, a later analysis removed a few hundred highly shared, low-generation-probability nucleotide sequences. In a later analysis, a clonal expansion index was calculated for each public chain from normalized within-repertoire ranks of inferred template counts. Generation probabilities in a later analysis came from a VDJ recombination model fitted to out-of-frame rearrangements, and those results were checked against IGoR. Hypergeometric tests were used in a later analysis to score TCR-TCR, TCR-HLA and TCR-CMV co-occurrence, with a repertoire-size bias correction applied to the TCR pairs. False discovery rates were estimated in a later analysis by permuting HLA or CMV assignments 20 times. In a later analysis, co-occurring TCRs were grouped using DBSCAN, and TCRdist sequence similarity was added for clustering within HLA-allele-positive subsets. Repertoires with fewer than 30,000 or more than 120,000 public chains, plus five repertoires with anomalous nucleotide sharing, were excluded from co-occurrence clustering. The clones in this table, taken by TCRdb from immuneACCESS, are in-frame only. Not every clone is retained; where verified, under half of the shortfall comes from an unresolved V gene, and the cause of the rest is unknown. V and J calls and clone size follow that table, whereas D and trimming were derived from the DNA. For this sample the table gives 90,000 to 120,000 clones, of which over 80% were detected only once. The ten largest clones capture roughly 2.5% of the sample.

The receptor was isolated from a man aged 25-45 years in good health and CMV-seropositive. The specimen sequenced was PBMCs.

The nucleotide sequence is given as TGTGCCAGCAGTAGGGGACAGCGGCTTATAAATGGCTACACCTTC. Its translation is CASSRGQRLINGYTF. The V gene is TRBV6-1 and the J gene is TRBJ1-2; a stretch of 7 junction bases matches TRBD1. Taken from the germline V gene, the CDR1 and CDR2 loops are MNHNS and SASEGT. The CDR3, from cysteine to phenylalanine, totals 15 residues. Only the CDR3 DNA stays, 45 bases, in frame from base 1. Trimming leaves V shorter by 5 bases and J shorter by 6 bases, with the junction holding 12 bases beyond the gene matches.